A selection of T cell receptor beta chains follows, all from one sample in a study of blood T cell repertoires in COVID-19. Clones were read by immunoSEQ multiplex PCR, and TCRdb kept only the in-frame ones, dropping some. The repertoire holds approximately 250,000 clones, with about 88% as singletons. Sequenced material: peripheral blood. Receptors were obtained from a man aged 30 to 45 with active or convalescent COVID-19. CDR3s include the opening cysteine and the closing phenylalanine or tryptophan. Fields, in order: CDR3 protein, CDR3 length, clone size, V gene. Clone size is shown for a subset of rows, as once, few, many or a class of expanded clone.

CDR3 protein: CASSQPDRVREKLFF
CDR3 length: 15
clone size: -
V gene: TRBV14

CDR3 protein: CASSLEYTTNEKLFF
CDR3 length: 15
clone size: -
V gene: TRBV11-2

CDR3 protein: CASSEGVEGGNTEAFF
CDR3 length: 16
clone size: -
V gene: TRBV2

CDR3 protein: CASSESSGLNQETQYF
CDR3 length: 16
clone size: once
V gene: TRBV2

CDR3 protein: CASSLDGQAYVYEQYF
CDR3 length: 16
clone size: -
V gene: TRBV7-2

CDR3 protein: CASSPGFSYEQYF
CDR3 length: 13
clone size: -
V gene: TRBV6-2/TRBV6-3

CDR3 protein: CASSLGTSGSTDTQYF
CDR3 length: 16
clone size: -
V gene: TRBV5-1

CDR3 protein: CASSLGGRGLVDTQYF
CDR3 length: 16
clone size: -
V gene: TRBV5-1

CDR3 protein: CASSHRDRDEKLFF
CDR3 length: 14
clone size: -
V gene: TRBV3-1/TRBV3-2

CDR3 protein: CASSEARDRGYGYTF
CDR3 length: 15
clone size: -
V gene: TRBV6-1

CDR3 protein: CASSVMSDMNTEAFF
CDR3 length: 15
clone size: -
V gene: TRBV9

CDR3 protein: CASSQEASWAGELFF
CDR3 length: 15
clone size: -
V gene: TRBV4-1

CDR3 protein: CASSVVARDTGELFF
CDR3 length: 15
clone size: once
V gene: TRBV9

CDR3 protein: CASSLVAGDGYTF
CDR3 length: 13
clone size: few
V gene: TRBV11-3

CDR3 protein: CASSPAPQGSYGYTF
CDR3 length: 15
clone size: -
V gene: TRBV7-8

CDR3 protein: CASSPTIHRTGGGYGYTF
CDR3 length: 18
clone size: -
V gene: TRBV7-2

CDR3 protein: CASSFLQYNSPLHF
CDR3 length: 14
clone size: -
V gene: TRBV11-1

CDR3 protein: CASSRTSFRDRALNTGELFF
CDR3 length: 20
clone size: few
V gene: TRBV6-6

CDR3 protein: CASSLLGGLKGTEAFF
CDR3 length: 16
clone size: -
V gene: TRBV5-6

CDR3 protein: CATSDRGQSYEQYF
CDR3 length: 14
clone size: -
V gene: TRBV24-1

CDR3 protein: CASSLEGQGAGGYTF
CDR3 length: 15
clone size: -
V gene: TRBV7-9

CDR3 protein: CSVVASGGGTDTQYF
CDR3 length: 15
clone size: -
V gene: TRBV29-1

CDR3 protein: CASSAGDQETQYF
CDR3 length: 13
clone size: -
V gene: TRBV5-4

CDR3 protein: CASSLGGGHTIYF
CDR3 length: 13
clone size: -
V gene: TRBV12-3/TRBV12-4

CDR3 protein: CASSLRGNQPQHF
CDR3 length: 13
clone size: -
V gene: TRBV5-1

CDR3 protein: CASSSLTRGWDNEQFF
CDR3 length: 16
clone size: -
V gene: TRBV27

CDR3 protein: CASSSVGGLSSGNTIYF
CDR3 length: 17
clone size: -
V gene: TRBV13

CDR3 protein: CASSLSGGGNTIYF
CDR3 length: 14
clone size: -
V gene: TRBV7-9

CDR3 protein: CASSLRQGAVQPQHF
CDR3 length: 15
clone size: -
V gene: TRBV27

CDR3 protein: CASSRSRQPQETQYF
CDR3 length: 15
clone size: once
V gene: TRBV16

CDR3 protein: CASSPDRFYEQYF
CDR3 length: 13
clone size: -
V gene: TRBV11-2

CDR3 protein: CASTRQGRDTEAFF
CDR3 length: 14
clone size: -
V gene: TRBV5-6

CDR3 protein: CASSPRQGPYEQYF
CDR3 length: 14
clone size: -
V gene: TRBV6-5

CDR3 protein: CASSRAPGDFEKLFF
CDR3 length: 15
clone size: -
V gene: TRBV4-2

CDR3 protein: CASSPRLEETQYF
CDR3 length: 13
clone size: -
V gene: TRBV4-2

CDR3 protein: CASRPQGASTDTQYF
CDR3 length: 15
clone size: once
V gene: TRBV5-1

CDR3 protein: CAISEGRGGRAYF
CDR3 length: 13
clone size: -
V gene: TRBV10-3

CDR3 protein: CASSTRHYYEQYF
CDR3 length: 13
clone size: once
V gene: TRBV2

CDR3 protein: CASSLMGREGTDTQYF
CDR3 length: 16
clone size: -
V gene: TRBV7-3

CDR3 protein: CASSPITGGLNEQFF
CDR3 length: 15
clone size: once
V gene: TRBV9

CDR3 protein: CASSVREGTDTQYF
CDR3 length: 14
clone size: -
V gene: TRBV9

CDR3 protein: CASSLFPSDTSYEQYF
CDR3 length: 16
clone size: -
V gene: TRBV5-1

CDR3 protein: CASSQKDLQGFYNEQFF
CDR3 length: 17
clone size: -
V gene: TRBV4-1

CDR3 protein: CASSLVGQGDGTQYF
CDR3 length: 15
clone size: -
V gene: TRBV11-2

CDR3 protein: CASSLGQGDYGYTF
CDR3 length: 14
clone size: few
V gene: TRBV7-8

CDR3 protein: CASSIHGTGVSYNEQFF
CDR3 length: 17
clone size: -
V gene: TRBV19

CDR3 protein: CASSNSGTGAYEQYF
CDR3 length: 15
clone size: -
V gene: TRBV6-1

CDR3 protein: CASRGTEEEQYF
CDR3 length: 12
clone size: few
V gene: TRBV12-3/TRBV12-4

CDR3 protein: CASSLMEEKLFF
CDR3 length: 12
clone size: once
V gene: TRBV5-8

CDR3 protein: CASSITGASGYTF
CDR3 length: 13
clone size: -
V gene: TRBV7-8

CDR3 protein: CASSLSANTGELFF
CDR3 length: 14
clone size: -
V gene: TRBV5-1

CDR3 protein: CASSYSRTQNGYTF
CDR3 length: 14
clone size: -
V gene: TRBV6-5

CDR3 protein: CASAPGGGAQPQHF
CDR3 length: 14
clone size: -
V gene: TRBV6-5

CDR3 protein: CASSPRQLANTEAFF
CDR3 length: 15
clone size: -
V gene: TRBV5-8

CDR3 protein: CASSSTGHSEEQFF
CDR3 length: 14
clone size: -
V gene: TRBV11-3